A selection of T cell receptor beta chains follows, all from one sample in a study of blood T cell repertoires in COVID-19. Produced via immunoSEQ multiplex PCR; TCRdb's table is partial and in-frame only. There are approximately 130,000 clones in the sample; over 55% occur only once, and 2% to 2.5% lies in the top ten. Source material: peripheral blood. The receptors here all came from a woman aged 70 to 79 with acute or convalescent COVID-19. Both conserved end residues are part of each CDR3. The D gene is left open where the match is weak. The size entry is marked missing in some rows and otherwise reads once, few, many or a size class.

cdr3_aa: CASTLGAGELFF
cdr3_nt: TGTGCCAGCACCCTAGGGGCCGGGGAGCTGTTTTTT
clone_size: .
d_call: .
j_call: TRBJ2-2
v_call: TRBV7-9

cdr3_aa: CASSLALDTNYGYTF
cdr3_nt: TGTGCCAGCAGCTTAGCTTTGGACACTAACTATGGCTACACCTTC
clone_size: .
d_call: .
j_call: TRBJ1-2
v_call: TRBV7-2

cdr3_aa: CASSYPLSLYGYTF
cdr3_nt: TGTGCCAGCAGTTACCCGCTAAGCCTCTATGGCTACACCTTC
clone_size: .
d_call: .
j_call: TRBJ1-2
v_call: TRBV28

cdr3_aa: CASSIPGASGGLEQYF
cdr3_nt: TGTGCCAGCAGCATACCAGGGGCTAGCGGGGGGCTTGAGCAGTACTTC
clone_size: .
d_call: TRBD2
j_call: TRBJ2-7
v_call: TRBV5-4

cdr3_aa: CAISDNGQGYGYTF
cdr3_nt: TGTGCCATCAGTGACAACGGACAGGGCTATGGCTACACCTTC
clone_size: few
d_call: TRBD1
j_call: TRBJ1-2
v_call: TRBV10-3

cdr3_aa: CASSFSLAEGGTDTQYF
cdr3_nt: TGTGCCAGCAGCTTCTCTCTAGCGGAAGGGGGCACAGATACGCAGTATTTT
clone_size: .
d_call: TRBD2
j_call: TRBJ2-3
v_call: TRBV13

cdr3_aa: CARRTPTGGAHTEAFF
cdr3_nt: TGTGCCAGAAGAACGCCCACAGGGGGCGCCCACACTGAAGCTTTCTTT
clone_size: .
d_call: TRBD1
j_call: TRBJ1-1
v_call: TRBV5-3

cdr3_aa: CASSPGGQGNQPQHF
cdr3_nt: TGTGCCAGCAGCCCTGGCGGACAGGGGAATCAGCCCCAGCATTTT
clone_size: .
d_call: TRBD1
j_call: TRBJ1-5
v_call: TRBV7-8

cdr3_aa: CASRIPDRGTEAFF
cdr3_nt: TGTGCCAGCAGAATTCCGGACAGGGGTACTGAAGCTTTCTTT
clone_size: .
d_call: TRBD1
j_call: TRBJ1-1
v_call: TRBV28

cdr3_aa: CASTTHPQDGYTF
cdr3_nt: TGTGCCAGCACCACCCATCCCCAGGATGGCTACACCTTC
clone_size: few
d_call: .
j_call: TRBJ1-2
v_call: TRBV3-1/TRBV3-2

cdr3_aa: CASRRTSGVNEQFF
cdr3_nt: TGCGCCAGCAGACGGACTAGCGGGGTAAATGAGCAGTTCTTC
clone_size: .
d_call: TRBD2
j_call: TRBJ2-1
v_call: TRBV5-1